The 21 T cell receptor beta chains reported below all come from one sample, sequenced in a study of Ad26.COV2.S vaccination and SARS-CoV-2 variants. Treatment indicated: about 20 received Ad26.COV2.S at low or high dose, single or two shots; about 5 received placebo; per-sample allocation not given. Sample collection was performed on day 63 after the first vaccine or placebo injection. Sequenced by immunoSEQ multiplex PCR; TCRdb stores in-frame clones only, minus some. Of roughly 400,000 clones listed, 90% were seen once; the top ten hold 4.3%. Specimen: peripheral blood, collected in a trial of Ad26.COV2.S vaccine versus placebo. Receptors originate from a person aged 18-65 years who received the Ad26.COV2.S COVID-19 vaccine or a placebo.

This sequence joins TRBV14 and TRBJ1-4; D remains ambiguous. Trimming left V 6 bases short and J 8 bases short, with 16 bases between. The CDR3 is 14 residues long. Germline V gene lookup returns CDR1 SGHDN and CDR2 FVKESK. The CDR3 reads CASSPLGLREKLFF. CDR3 in DNA: TGTGCCAGCAGTCCGTTAGGGCTCAGAGAAAAACTGTTTTTT.

The chain couples TRBV5-1 to TRBJ1-1; D ambiguous. From germline, CDR1 is SGHRS and CDR2 YFSETQ. The CDR3 consists of 15 residues. V was clipped by 1 base and J by 1 base, with 11 bases between them. CDR3 coding DNA: TGCGCCAGCAGCTTGTCGGCCAATTCGAACACTGAAGCTTTCTTT. Translated: CASSLSANSNTEAFF.

The rearrangement joins TRBV13 to TRBJ2-5; 7 nucleotides match TRBD1. CDR1 and CDR2 from the germline V gene are PRHDT and FYEKMQ (reference sequence). CDR3 length equals 14 residues. The V and J ends lost 7 bases and 5 bases, in that order; junction bases with no gene match: 10. Here the CDR3 reads CASTTQGEGETQYF. Written as DNA, the CDR3 is TGTGCCAGCACAACCCAGGGGGAAGGGGAGACCCAGTACTTC. Variable domain in full (rest from reference TRBV13 and TRBJ2-5): AAGVIQSPRHLIKEKRETATLKCYPIPRHDTVYWYQQGPGQDPQFLISFYEKMQSDKGSIPDRFSAQQFSDYHSELNMSSLELGDSALYFCASTTQGEGETQYFGPGTRLLVL.

The table lists this clone with a count of one. The V and J genes are TRBV3-1 (or the pseudogene TRBV3-2) and TRBJ2-7; 9 positions agree with TRBD1. This CDR3 region has 15 residues. The V gene's germline CDR1 is LGHDT and CDR2 YNNKEL (reference sequence). V was clipped by 4 bases and J by 3 bases; unmatched bases: 7. The CDR3 loop reads CASSPNRGPSYEQYF. In DNA form, the CDR3 reads TGTGCCAGCAGCCCAAACAGGGGGCCGAGCTACGAGCAGTACTTC.

The CDR3 region is CASSLYPAGLSDTQYF. CDR3 DNA sequence: TGTGCCAGCAGCTTATATCCAGCGGGTCTCTCAGATACGCAGTATTTT. The rearrangement links TRBV7-3 to TRBJ2-3; D possibly corresponds to TRBD2 (6 bases). Germline CDR1 reads SGHTA; CDR2 reads FQGTGA. The CDR3 sequence is 16 residues long. V was cut by 2 bases and J by 4 bases, with 16 bases left in between. Filled out from reference TRBV7-3 and TRBJ2-3, the complete variable domain reads GAGVSQTPSNKVTEKGKYVELRCDPISGHTALYWYRQSLGQGPEFLIYFQGTGAADDSGLPNDRFFAVRPEGSVSTLKIQRTERGDSAVYLCASSLYPAGLSDTQYFGPGTRLTVL.

This chain joins TRBV18 and TRBJ2-1; TRBD1 might be the D (5 bases). The V end lost 1 base, the J end lost 6 bases, and 13 bases lay between the germline ends. Germline CDR1 and CDR2: KGHSH and LQKENI. The CDR3 covers 15 residues. Here the CDR3 DNA reads TGTGCCAGCTCACCACGGCAGGGTCGGTTCAATGAGCAGTTCTTC. It encodes CASSPRQGRFNEQFF.

The V and J genes are TRBV5-1 and TRBJ2-7, with 7 bases lining up with TRBD1. Per germline, CDR1 SGHRS and CDR2 YFSETQ. V shed 2 bases, J shed 0 bases, and the junction held 5 bases outside the gene matches. CDR3 length: 15 residues. The CDR3 here is CASSFDRASSYEQYF. CDR3 nucleotide sequence: TGCGCCAGCAGCTTCGACAGGGCGAGCTCCTACGAGCAGTACTTC.

This chain connects TRBV27 to TRBJ2-7; 9 bases line up with TRBD1. The V and J ends lost 5 bases and 5 bases, in that order; junction bases with no gene match: 4. Looked up from germline, CDR1 is MNHEY and CDR2 is SMNVEV (reference sequence). There are 13 residues in the CDR3. CDR3 protein: CASSRDRVHEQYF. Written as DNA, the CDR3 is TGTGCCAGCAGTCGGGACAGGGTCCACGAGCAGTACTTC.

The gene calls are TRBV19 and TRBJ2-3; no clear D. Trimming removed 6 bases from V and 2 bases from J, with 3 bases in between. CDR1 LNHDA and CDR2 SQIVND come from the germline V gene (reference sequence). The CDR3 is 11 amino acids. For the CDR3, the DNA is TGTGCCAGTAGGCTCACAGATACGCAGTATTTT. Translated: CASRLTDTQYF.

The chain joins TRBV4-1 to TRBJ1-1; D gene ambiguous. Trimming removed 3 bases at V and 3 bases at J, with 11 bases between. This CDR3 has 14 residues. Per the germline V gene, CDR1 is MGHRA and CDR2 is YSYEKL. CDR3 region: CASSQEIGHTEAFF. CDR3 coding DNA: TGCGCCAGCAGCCAGGAAATCGGGCACACTGAAGCTTTCTTT.

The CDR3: CASSPPEQGLNYGYTF. DNA of the CDR3: TGTGCCAGCAGCCCCCCAGAGCAGGGCCTAAACTATGGCTACACCTTC. The V gene is TRBV9, the J gene TRBJ1-2; TRBD1 might be the D (5 bases). The V end was cut by 4 bases, the J end by 2 bases, with 18 bases between. Germline V gives CDR1 SGDLS, CDR2 YYNGEE. The CDR3 consists of 16 residues.

The V call is TRBV25-1, the J call TRBJ2-1, with D possibly TRBD1 on 5 matching bases. V was shortened by 4 bases and J by 6 bases, with 19 bases between the two germline ends. The CDR3 contains 16 residues. Germline assignment: CDR1 MGHDK and CDR2 SYGVNS. The chain's CDR3 is CASSVAGSRRGNEQFF. The CDR3, as DNA: TGTGCCAGCAGTGTTGCAGGGTCTCGGAGAGGCAATGAGCAGTTCTTC.

This clone was counted a single time. V gene TRBV15 combines with J gene TRBJ2-1; 7 nucleotides line up with TRBD2. Germline CDR1 is LNHNV and CDR2 is YYDKDF (reference sequence). The CDR3 length is 14 residues. J was trimmed by 3 bases and V by 3 bases; bases with no gene match: 2. The CDR3: CATSRRDYYNEQFF. DNA of the CDR3: TGTGCCACCAGCAGGCGGGACTACTACAATGAGCAGTTCTTC.

The rearrangement uses TRBV6-2 or TRBV6-3 and TRBJ1-5; a possible D gene is TRBD1 (6 bases). Germline assignment: CDR1 MNHEY and CDR2 SVGEGT. The CDR3 is made up of 13 amino acids. V was cut by 5 bases and J by 6 bases, with 11 bases left in between. The CDR3 loop reads CASSRQESQPQHF. The CDR3 coding sequence is TGTGCCAGCAGTAGACAGGAAAGTCAGCCCCAGCATTTT.

The chain combines TRBV7-3 with TRBJ2-1, with 13 bases fitting TRBD2. Germline-derived CDR1 and CDR2 are SGHTA and FQGTGA. V shed 5 bases and J 8 bases; nucleotides not matched to a gene: 6. The CDR3 extends over 15 amino acids. DNA for the CDR3: TGTGCCAGCAGCGTCGGACTAGCGGGAGTGCATGAGCAGTTCTTC. Its translation: CASSVGLAGVHEQFF. The full variable domain, with the rest looked up from reference TRBV7-3 and TRBJ2-1, is GAGVSQTPSNKVTEKGKYVELRCDPISGHTALYWYRQSLGQGPEFLIYFQGTGAADDSGLPNDRFFAVRPEGSVSTLKIQRTERGDSAVYLCASSVGLAGVHEQFFGPGTRLTVL.

V is TRBV27 and J is TRBJ2-7, with D unclear. Trimming shortened V by 3 bases and J by 2 bases, and 14 bases separated the two germline ends. The CDR3 is made up of 15 amino acids. Germline V gene lookup returns CDR1 MNHEY and CDR2 SMNVEV (reference sequence). DNA for the CDR3: TGTGCCAGCAGTTTTGGCCCGGACGGTACCTACGAGCAGTACTTC. Amino acid sequence: CASSFGPDGTYEQYF.

Of note for this clone: Different DNA sequences within this sample yield the same CDR3. This rearrangement joins TRBV11-2 to TRBJ2-7; TRBD2 aligns across 9 bases. The CDR3 is 16 amino acids. V gave up 0 bases and J gave up 0 bases; unmatched junction bases: 3. The V gene's germline CDR1 is SGHAT and CDR2 FQNNGV. CDR3 loop: CASSLDSGGSSYEQYF. CDR3 nucleotide sequence: TGTGCCAGCAGCTTAGATAGCGGGGGCAGCTCCTACGAGCAGTACTTC.

The genes are TRBV5-1 and TRBJ1-3; a weak D match, TRBD1 (6 bases). The CDR3 is made up of 17 amino acids. V lost 1 base to trimming and J lost 0 bases, with 14 bases between them. Germline V CDR1 and CDR2: SGHRS, YFSETQ. The CDR3 DNA follows: TGCGCCAGCAGCTTGACCGGACAGCCGAGCTCTGGAAACACCATATATTTT. This codes for CASSLTGQPSSGNTIYF.

The V call is TRBV4-2, the J call TRBJ1-2; 9 positions agree with TRBD1. The V and J ends lost 5 bases and 3 bases, in that order; junction bases with no gene match: 7. Germline CDR1 LGHNA, CDR2 YNFKEQ. This CDR3 is 15 amino acids long. The CDR3 protein is CASSSRTGEYYGYTF. Here the CDR3 DNA reads TGTGCCAGCAGCTCTCGGACAGGGGAGTACTATGGCTACACCTTC.

V is TRBV3-1 (or the pseudogene TRBV3-2) and J is TRBJ1-6; no reliable D call. Germline V gene data show CDR1 as LGHDT and CDR2 as YNNKEL (reference sequence). V was cut by 1 base and J by 10 bases, with 8 bases left in between. CDR3 length: 13 residues. The CDR3, as DNA: TGTGCCAGCAGCCAAGGGGAGAGGTCACCCCTCCACTTT. Encoded protein: CASSQGERSPLHF.

The V and J genes are TRBV6-2 or TRBV6-3 and TRBJ2-7, with D possibly being TRBD1 (5 bases). Trimming stripped 0 bases from V and 5 bases from J, with 17 bases between. The germline V gene has CDR1 MNHEY and CDR2 SVGEGT. This CDR3 spans 16 amino acids. The CDR3 here is CASSYSRQSPWHEQYF. CDR3 bases: TGTGCCAGCAGTTACTCCAGACAGTCCCCTTGGCACGAGCAGTACTTC.